The rows below give T cell receptor beta chains drawn from one sample of a study of beta chain features in type 1 diabetes. The protocol was immunoSEQ multiplex PCR, while the TCRdb copy is restricted to in-frame clones and leaves out a portion. This repertoire shows over 25,000 clones, 45% to 65% found once; its top ten account for around 1.6%. Sequenced material: Tregs from blood. Source of these receptors: a woman aged 18-30 years with type 1 diabetes. The CDR3 runs from the conserved cysteine through the conserved F or W. A D gene is named only where the DNA matches it firmly. Rows give clone size only sometimes, using once, few, many, or a class for an expanded clone.

J,V,size,D,length,DNA,CDR3
TRBJ2-1,TRBV7-6,.,TRBD2,15,TGTGCCAGCAGCTTAGGGACTAGCGGGAGAAATGAGCAGTTCTTC,CASSLGTSGRNEQFF
TRBJ2-6,TRBV7-9,few,.,18,TGTGCCAGCAGCTTAGGAATCGCAGGGTCCCCTGGGGCCAACGTCCTGACTTTC,CASSLGIAGSPGANVLTF
TRBJ2-4,TRBV7-2,.,TRBD1,16,TGTGCCAGCAGCGCCTGGGACAGGATAGCCAAAAACATTCAGTACTTC,CASSAWDRIAKNIQYF
TRBJ2-3,TRBV7-2,.,.,15,TGTGCCAGCAGCCTCTTCGGGACTAGCACAGATACGCAGTATTTT,CASSLFGTSTDTQYF
TRBJ2-2,TRBV19,.,TRBD2,16,TGTGCCAGTAGGACCACCGGGACTAGCGGCGCCGGGGAGCTGTTTTTT,CASRTTGTSGAGELFF
TRBJ2-5,TRBV30,once,TRBD2,15,TGTGCCTGGAGAAGACTAGCGGGAAACGGCGAGACCCAGTACTTC,CAWRRLAGNGETQYF
TRBJ2-6,TRBV5-1,.,TRBD2,16,TGCGCCAGCAGCTCACTCGGGGGGTCTGGGGCCAACGTCCTGACTTTC,CASSSLGGSGANVLTF
TRBJ2-1,TRBV4-2,.,TRBD2,15,TGTGCCAGCAGCCAAGGACTAGCGGGAGTGGGTGAGCAGTTCTTC,CASSQGLAGVGEQFF
TRBJ2-7,TRBV5-1,.,TRBD2,14,TGCGCCAGCAGCTTACAGACTAGCACCTACGAGCAGTACTTC,CASSLQTSTYEQYF
TRBJ2-1,TRBV11-2,.,TRBD1,15,TGTGCCAGCAGCCCGGGACAGAGCTCCTACAATGAGCAGTTCTTC,CASSPGQSSYNEQFF
TRBJ2-4,TRBV30,few,TRBD1,19,TGTGCCTGGAGTGTAGGACCCGGACAGGGAACCGTAGCCAAAAACATTCAGTACTTC,CAWSVGPGQGTVAKNIQYF
TRBJ2-2,TRBV7-9,few,TRBD1,17,TGTGCCAGCAGCCCCCGAGGAGGGACAGGGCACTCTGGGGAGCTGTTTTTT,CASSPRGGTGHSGELFF
TRBJ2-7,TRBV21-1,few,.,15,TGTGCCAGCGCCTCAAGCCCCTGGGACTGTTACGAGCAGTACTTC,CASASSPWDCYEQYF
TRBJ1-5,TRBV7-2,.,.,15,TGTGCCAGCAGCTTAGGGACACAGGGCAATCAGCCCCAGCATTTT,CASSLGTQGNQPQHF
TRBJ2-5,TRBV5-5,.,TRBD2,15,TGTGCCAGCGCAACGCAAGCGGGAGGGATGGAGACCCAGTACTTC,CASATQAGGMETQYF
TRBJ2-7,TRBV27,few,.,14,TGTGCCAGCATGCTCAGCGGTTACTCCTACGAGCAGTACTTC,CASMLSGYSYEQYF
TRBJ2-7,TRBV5-1,.,TRBD1,13,TGCGCCAGCAGCGATCTACAGGGGAACGAGCAGTACTTC,CASSDLQGNEQYF
TRBJ2-2,TRBV10-3,.,TRBD2,16,TGTGCCATCAGTGAGATTAGCGGGAGGGCCTCCGGGGAGCTGTTTTTT,CAISEISGRASGELFF
TRBJ2-1,TRBV7-9,.,.,16,TGTGCCAGCAGCGAAGGAGTGGGACTTACACCTCTCGCACAGTTCTTC,CASSEGVGLTPLAQFF
TRBJ2-1,TRBV27,.,TRBD2,20,TGTGCCAGCAGTTTATTGCGGGGTTGGACTAGCGGGACAATGGGGAATGAGCAGTTCTTC,CASSLLRGWTSGTMGNEQFF
TRBJ2-7,TRBV20-1,.,.,11,TGCAGTGCTAGAGGAGACTACGAGCAGTACTTC,CSARGDYEQYF
TRBJ2-1,TRBV7-9,.,TRBD2,16,TGTGCCAGCAGCCGACTAGCGGGAAAAACCTACAATGAGCAGTTCTTC,CASSRLAGKTYNEQFF
TRBJ1-4,TRBV6-5,.,.,14,TGTGCCAGCAGTTACTCGGCCAGTAATGAAAAACTGTTTTTT,CASSYSASNEKLFF
TRBJ2-2,TRBV7-2,.,.,15,TGTGCCAGCAGCTTACGGGGGATTAACACCGGGGAGCTGTTTTTT,CASSLRGINTGELFF
TRBJ2-1,TRBV11-3,.,TRBD2,18,TGTGCCAGCAGCTTAGATTCTAGCGGGCGGAGCTCCTACAATGAGCAGTTCTTC,CASSLDSSGRSSYNEQFF
TRBJ2-3,TRBV6-5,.,.,11,TGTGCCAGCAGCCATTCAGATACGCAGTGTTTT,CASSHSDTQCF
TRBJ2-6,TRBV4-2,.,TRBD2,18,TGTGCCAGCAGCTTTGCGACTAGCGGGAGAACTGGGGCCAACGTCCTGACTTTC,CASSFATSGRTGANVLTF
TRBJ1-6,TRBV27,.,.,12,TGTGCCAGCAGCGAGCGGAATTCACCCCTCCACTTT,CASSERNSPLHF
TRBJ1-4,TRBV14,.,.,13,TGTGCCAGCAGCCAAGGATCGAGGGAAAAACTGTTTTTT,CASSQGSREKLFF
TRBJ2-5,TRBV6-6,.,TRBD2,15,TGTGCCAGCAGGGGAGGGGCGGCAGGTGAAGAGACCCAGTACTTC,CASRGGAAGEETQYF
TRBJ2-2,TRBV4-3,.,.,17,TGCGCCAGCAGCCAAGGGGTGGGGACTGGGAACACCGGGGAGCTGTTTTTT,CASSQGVGTGNTGELFF
TRBJ1-2,TRBV4-1,.,.,13,TGCGCCAGCAGCCAAGTGACAGGCTATGGCTACACCTTC,CASSQVTGYGYTF
TRBJ2-1,TRBV19,.,TRBD2,16,TGTGCCAGCGGGACTAGCGGGAGGGGCTCCTACAATGAGCAGTTCTTC,CASGTSGRGSYNEQFF
TRBJ2-4,TRBV2,.,.,13,TGTGCCAGCAGTGATGCCCCGAGGGACATTCAGTACTTC,CASSDAPRDIQYF
TRBJ2-3,TRBV6-1,once,TRBD2,15,TGTGCCAGCAGCAGCGGGACTTGGGGCACAGATACGCAGTATTTT,CASSSGTWGTDTQYF